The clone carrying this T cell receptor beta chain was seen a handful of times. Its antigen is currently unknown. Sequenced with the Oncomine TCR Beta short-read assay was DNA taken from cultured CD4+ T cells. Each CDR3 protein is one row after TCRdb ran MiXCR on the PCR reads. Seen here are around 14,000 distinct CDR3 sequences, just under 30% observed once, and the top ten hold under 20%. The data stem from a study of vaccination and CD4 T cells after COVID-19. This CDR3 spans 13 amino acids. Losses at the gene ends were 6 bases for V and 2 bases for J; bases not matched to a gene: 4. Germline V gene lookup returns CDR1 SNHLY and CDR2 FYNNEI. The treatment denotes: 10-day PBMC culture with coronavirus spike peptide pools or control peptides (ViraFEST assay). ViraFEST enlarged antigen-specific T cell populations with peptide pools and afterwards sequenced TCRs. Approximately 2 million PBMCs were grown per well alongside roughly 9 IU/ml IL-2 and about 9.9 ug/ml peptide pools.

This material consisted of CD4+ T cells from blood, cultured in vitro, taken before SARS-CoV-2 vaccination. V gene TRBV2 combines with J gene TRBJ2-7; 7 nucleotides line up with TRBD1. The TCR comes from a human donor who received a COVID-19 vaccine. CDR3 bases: TGTGCCAGCAGGTTAGACAGGGCCTACGAGCAGTACTTC. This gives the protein CASRLDRAYEQYF.